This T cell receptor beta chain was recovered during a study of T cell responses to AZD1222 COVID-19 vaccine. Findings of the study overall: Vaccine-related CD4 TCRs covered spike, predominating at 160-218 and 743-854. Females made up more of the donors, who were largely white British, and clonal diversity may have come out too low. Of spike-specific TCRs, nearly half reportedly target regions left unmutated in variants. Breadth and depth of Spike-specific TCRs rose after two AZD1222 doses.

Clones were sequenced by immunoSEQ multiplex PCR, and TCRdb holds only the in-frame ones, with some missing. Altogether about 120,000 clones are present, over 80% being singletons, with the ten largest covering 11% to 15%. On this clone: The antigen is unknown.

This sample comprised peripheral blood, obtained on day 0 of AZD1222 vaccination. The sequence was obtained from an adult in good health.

In DNA form, the CDR3 reads TGTGCCAGCTGGGGGACAGCGAACACTGAAGCTTTCTTT. Translation: CASWGTANTEAFF. The V call is TRBV2, the J call TRBJ1-1; 7 bases map to TRBD1. The CDR3 loop spans 13 amino acids. Germline-derived CDR1 and CDR2 are SNHLY and FYNNEI. V shed 8 bases, J shed 1 base, and the junction held 4 bases outside the gene matches.